These T cell receptor beta chains were read from a single sample in a study of STAT5B mutations in CD4+ large granular lymphocyte leukemia. The data were produced by immunoSEQ multiplex PCR, yet TCRdb's version contains in-frame clones alone and is incomplete. The sample lists 40,000 to 45,000 clones, 81% occurring once. The source material was CD4+ T cells from blood buffy coats. The receptors originated from a human donor in good health. CDR3s include the opening cysteine and the closing phenylalanine or tryptophan. Fields, in order: J gene, D gene, CDR3 length, V gene, clone size, CDR3 DNA, CDR3 protein. A D gene is named only where the DNA matches it firmly. Clone size is stated in some rows and not others, as once, few, many or a class when expanded.

J gene: TRBJ1-2
D gene: NA
CDR3 length: 14
V gene: TRBV28
clone size: NA
CDR3 DNA: TGTGCCAGCAGTTACCCGGGGCCTAACGCAGGCTACACCTTC
CDR3 protein: CASSYPGPNAGYTF

J gene: TRBJ1-5
D gene: TRBD1
CDR3 length: 17
V gene: TRBV5-6
clone size: NA
CDR3 DNA: TGTGCCAGCAGCTCCAACGGGGGGACAGGAGGGAATCAGCCCCAGCATTTT
CDR3 protein: CASSSNGGTGGNQPQHF

J gene: TRBJ1-5
D gene: NA
CDR3 length: 15
V gene: TRBV5-8
clone size: NA
CDR3 DNA: TGTGCCAGCAGTCCCGAAGGGCAAAGCAATCAGCCCCAGCATTTT
CDR3 protein: CASSPEGQSNQPQHF

J gene: TRBJ2-1
D gene: NA
CDR3 length: 15
V gene: TRBV11-3
clone size: once
CDR3 DNA: TGTGCCAGCAGCTTATATCAGAGCTCCTACAATGAGCAGTTCTTC
CDR3 protein: CASSLYQSSYNEQFF

J gene: TRBJ2-1
D gene: TRBD2
CDR3 length: 15
V gene: TRBV25-1
clone size: NA
CDR3 DNA: TGTGCCAGCAGTGGACTAGCGGGAGCCTACAATGAGCAGTTCTTC
CDR3 protein: CASSGLAGAYNEQFF

J gene: TRBJ2-2
D gene: NA
CDR3 length: 15
V gene: TRBV27
clone size: NA
CDR3 DNA: TGTGCCAGCAGTTCTGGGAGCGTGAGGACCGGGGAGCTGTTTTTT
CDR3 protein: CASSSGSVRTGELFF

J gene: TRBJ2-4
D gene: TRBD2
CDR3 length: 15
V gene: TRBV30
clone size: few
CDR3 DNA: TGTGCCTGGACCGGGCGGGGGGTAGCCAAAAACATTCAGTACTTC
CDR3 protein: CAWTGRGVAKNIQYF

J gene: TRBJ2-3
D gene: TRBD1
CDR3 length: 13
V gene: TRBV5-6
clone size: NA
CDR3 DNA: TGTGCCAGCGGAGGGACAGGGGGAAATACGCAGTATTTT
CDR3 protein: CASGGTGGNTQYF

J gene: TRBJ2-1
D gene: TRBD2
CDR3 length: 18
V gene: TRBV18
clone size: NA
CDR3 DNA: TGTGCCAGCTCACCAGCTCTCATAGCGGGAGGGCCGGCCAATGAGCAGTTCTTC
CDR3 protein: CASSPALIAGGPANEQFF

J gene: TRBJ1-6
D gene: NA
CDR3 length: 14
V gene: TRBV18
clone size: NA
CDR3 DNA: TGTGCCAGCTCACCCGGGTTTCTTAATTCACCCCTCCACTTT
CDR3 protein: CASSPGFLNSPLHF

J gene: TRBJ2-1
D gene: TRBD2
CDR3 length: 15
V gene: TRBV5-6
clone size: NA
CDR3 DNA: TGTGCCAGCAGTCGGACTAGCGGGGTCTTCCACGAGCAGTTCTTC
CDR3 protein: CASSRTSGVFHEQFF

J gene: TRBJ2-1
D gene: TRBD1
CDR3 length: 16
V gene: TRBV19
clone size: NA
CDR3 DNA: TGTGCCAGCGAGGGGGCACTTGGGGGAGTTTACAATGAGCAGTTCTTC
CDR3 protein: CASEGALGGVYNEQFF

J gene: TRBJ2-1
D gene: NA
CDR3 length: 14
V gene: TRBV7-8
clone size: NA
CDR3 DNA: TGTGCCAGCAGCTTAGGAGGGCGGGATGATGAGCAGTTCTTC
CDR3 protein: CASSLGGRDDEQFF

J gene: TRBJ1-1
D gene: TRBD1
CDR3 length: 14
V gene: TRBV9
clone size: few
CDR3 DNA: TGTGCCAGCAGTGACGGGACAGTGAACACTGAAGCTTTCTTT
CDR3 protein: CASSDGTVNTEAFF

J gene: TRBJ1-2
D gene: NA
CDR3 length: 14
V gene: TRBV2
clone size: NA
CDR3 DNA: TGTGCCAGCAGTCCTACCGGGACCGCGCTGGGCTACACCTTC
CDR3 protein: CASSPTGTALGYTF

J gene: TRBJ2-7
D gene: TRBD2
CDR3 length: 15
V gene: TRBV11-2
clone size: NA
CDR3 DNA: TGTGCCAGCAGCCCTGGACTAGCCCCAACCTACGAGCAGTACTTC
CDR3 protein: CASSPGLAPTYEQYF

J gene: TRBJ2-7
D gene: TRBD1
CDR3 length: 14
V gene: TRBV10-2
clone size: NA
CDR3 DNA: TGCGCCAGCCGGGAGTTGCAGGGGGCGTACGAGCAGTACTTC
CDR3 protein: CASRELQGAYEQYF

J gene: TRBJ1-2
D gene: NA
CDR3 length: 11
V gene: TRBV29-1
clone size: NA
CDR3 DNA: TGCAGCGTTTCGGGGCCTCGTGGCTACACCTTC
CDR3 protein: CSVSGPRGYTF

J gene: TRBJ1-4
D gene: NA
CDR3 length: 13
V gene: TRBV16
clone size: NA
CDR3 DNA: TGTGCCAGCAGCCGCCACTCGGGTGAAAAACTGTTTTTT
CDR3 protein: CASSRHSGEKLFF

J gene: TRBJ1-2
D gene: NA
CDR3 length: 16
V gene: TRBV18
clone size: NA
CDR3 DNA: TGTGCCAGCTCACCGACAATATTGACGGATAACTATGGCTACACCTTC
CDR3 protein: CASSPTILTDNYGYTF